Listed below are T cell receptor beta chains from one sample, sequenced in a study of beta chain features in type 1 diabetes. TCRdb's copy holds only in-frame clones and misses some; the assay was immunoSEQ multiplex PCR. Of 630,000 or so clones listed, about 14% are singletons. The sequenced sample was naive CD4+ T cells from blood. These TCRs come from a man aged 18-30 years with type 1 diabetes. Each CDR3 is given with its conserved first and last residue. The D gene is left open where the match is weak. The size field is filled for only some rows; it gives once, few, many or a size class.

clone size	V gene	D gene	J gene	CDR3 DNA	CDR3 protein
.	TRBV6-5	TRBD1	TRBJ1-1	TGTGCCAGCAGGACTCAGGGGGCCGGGGAGGCTGAAGCTTTCTTT	CASRTQGAGEAEAFF
few	TRBV15	.	TRBJ2-2	TGTGCCACCAGGGGGGTGGCCGGGGAGCTGTTTTTT	CATRGVAGELFF
.	TRBV9	.	TRBJ2-1	TGTGCCAGCAGCGTAGGATCATTGAATGAGCAGTTCTTC	CASSVGSLNEQFF
.	TRBV7-6	.	TRBJ1-4	TGTGCCAGCAGCTTATCAGAAAAACTGTTTTTT	CASSLSEKLFF
.	TRBV4-3	.	TRBJ2-7	TGCGCCAGCAGCCAAGATGGGAGCAGGGGTGCCTACGAGCAGTACTTC	CASSQDGSRGAYEQYF
.	TRBV5-1	.	TRBJ2-7	TGCGCCAGCAGCTTTGCAACTCCCTACGAGCAGTACTTC	CASSFATPYEQYF
.	TRBV15	.	TRBJ2-3	TGTGCCACCAGTACGAAGGGAAAGAGACCTAGCACAGATACGCAGTATTTT	CATSTKGKRPSTDTQYF
few	TRBV7-9	.	TRBJ2-3	TGTGCCAGCCGCGAGTCGCGGGGCACAGATACGCAGTATTTT	CASRESRGTDTQYF
few	TRBV7-9	TRBD1	TRBJ1-5	TGTGCCAGCAGCTGGACAGGGTCAGATCAGCCCCAGCATTTT	CASSWTGSDQPQHF
.	TRBV7-2	.	TRBJ2-5	TGTGCCAGCAGCTTAGTCGAGACCCAGTACTTC	CASSLVETQYF
.	TRBV30	.	TRBJ1-3	TGTGCCTGGGGGAGCTCTGGAAACACCATATATTTT	CAWGSSGNTIYF
.	TRBV19	.	TRBJ1-1	TGTGCCAGTACCACACCTCTCTCGTTGGGGAACACTGAAGCTTTCTTT	CASTTPLSLGNTEAFF
few	TRBV7-3	.	TRBJ2-3	TGTGCCAGCAGCTTACAGGTTAACACAGATACGCAGTATTTT	CASSLQVNTDTQYF
few	TRBV7-2	TRBD1	TRBJ1-2	TGTGCCAGCAGTAGTGACAGGGGGTATGGCTACACCTTC	CASSSDRGYGYTF
few	TRBV4-3	TRBD2	TRBJ2-1	TGCGCCAGCAGCCACAGGGAGCGGGGGGTCGGTGGGCAGTTCTTC	CASSHRERGVGGQFF
few	TRBV7-2	.	TRBJ1-2	TGTGCCAGCAGATCCGACAGCCTCTATGGCTACACCTTC	CASRSDSLYGYTF
.	TRBV4-2	TRBD2	TRBJ2-1	TGTGCCAGCAGCACCCGCCTTAAACTGACTAGCGGGGGCTACAATGAGCAGTTCTTC	CASSTRLKLTSGGYNEQFF
.	TRBV20-1	.	TRBJ1-2	TGCAGTACGCGGGGACTCCCCGGCTACACCTTC	CSTRGLPGYTF
few	TRBV30	.	TRBJ2-5	TGTGCCTGGAACCCCTTTGGGACAATAAGGGAGACCCAGTACTTC	CAWNPFGTIRETQYF
few	TRBV4-2	.	TRBJ1-5	TGTGCCAGCAGCCAAGGCGAAGAACAGCCCCAGCATTTT	CASSQGEEQPQHF
few	TRBV5-1	.	TRBJ1-5	TGCGCCAGCAGCTTGGTTGGTCTTCAGCCCCAGCATTTT	CASSLVGLQPQHF
few	TRBV14	.	TRBJ1-2	TGTGCCAGCAGCCAAGCCTTCGGACAGCCTAACTATGGCTACACCTTC	CASSQAFGQPNYGYTF
.	TRBV5-4	.	TRBJ1-1	TGTGCCAGCAGTGACATTAGTAGGACTGAAGCTTTCTTT	CASSDISRTEAFF
few	TRBV10-3	.	TRBJ1-1	TGTGCCATCAGTCAGGAGCGCATGAACACTGAAGCTTTCTTT	CAISQERMNTEAFF
few	TRBV9	.	TRBJ2-7	TGTGCCAGCAGCGCCAATGAGGGGACCTACGAGCAGTACTTC	CASSANEGTYEQYF
.	TRBV6-1	.	TRBJ2-7	TGTGCCAGCAGTGAAGCTTTGTCGGGTGCGTTCCGCTACGAGCAGTACTTC	CASSEALSGAFRYEQYF
.	TRBV6-1	.	TRBJ2-7	TGTGCCAGCAGTGGTGACGGGCGTTACTACGAGCAGTACTTC	CASSGDGRYYEQYF
.	TRBV19	.	TRBJ1-1	TGTGCCAGTAGTACGACCAGGAGGAACACTGAAGCTTTCTTT	CASSTTRRNTEAFF
few	TRBV2	.	TRBJ1-4	TGTGCCAGCAAAACGGCTGCAACTAATGAAAAACTGTTTTTT	CASKTAATNEKLFF
many	TRBV14	.	TRBJ1-1	TGTGCCAGCAGCCAATTTGGTCCCAACACTGAAGCTTTCTTT	CASSQFGPNTEAFF
few	TRBV2	.	TRBJ1-1	TGTGCCAGCAGTGAAAATTTTGAAGCTTTCTTT	CASSENFEAFF
.	TRBV28	.	TRBJ2-5	TGTGCCAGCAGACACCCCGCGGGACCGGGGACCCAGTACTTC	CASRHPAGPGTQYF
.	TRBV30	.	TRBJ2-7	TGTGCCTGGAGCGGCAGTGACTACGAGCAGTACTTC	CAWSGSDYEQYF